This TCR beta chain was recovered during a study of blood T cells in healthy people across ages. Using a J-beta primer mix together with a sample-barcoded 5' primer, a second PCR was run for roughly 7 to 11 cycles. Via MiXCR, TCRdb re-called the 5' RACE reads, giving one row per CDR3 protein. The data hold some 780,000 distinct CDR3 sequences, with just over 55% observed a single time. Sequencing was carried out using blood. This clonotype originated in a man aged 35 to 55 in good health.

The CDR3, as DNA: TGTGCCAGCAGCGTAGTTGCTAGCGGGGGGGGCACCGGGGAGCTGTTTTTT. It encodes CASSVVASGGGTGELFF. The V and J genes are TRBV9 and TRBJ2-2, with 12 bases aligning to TRBD2. CDR1 and CDR2 from the germline V gene are SGDLS and YYNGEE. The V gene end was trimmed by 0 bases and the J gene end by 4 bases; junction bases not matched to a gene: 4. The CDR3 consists of 17 residues.